Each of the 19 T cell receptor beta chains below was sequenced from the same sample in a study of CD8 T cells in ankylosing spondylitis. TCRdb itself ran the 5' RACE reads through MiXCR, one entry per CDR3 protein. The sample contains about 360,000 distinct CDR3 sequences, roughly 22% of which appear only once. The sample consisted of blood, either unsorted or a sorted T cell fraction (not recorded which). Receptor source: a male donor with ankylosing spondylitis or in good health (not recorded which).

This clonotype was found a few times. This chain uses TRBV7-3 with TRBJ2-1, with TRBD2 matching 12 bases. The V gene's germline CDR1 is SGHTA and CDR2 FQGTGA. This CDR3 is built from 18 residues. The J segment lost 7 bases and the V segment lost 5 bases, leaving 15 bases of the junction unmatched. DNA for the CDR3: TGTGCCAGCAGCGCACTAGCGGGGGGCCTTGTAAACTTAAATGAGCAGTTCTTC. This encodes CASSALAGGLVNLNEQFF.

This clonotype showed up just a few times. CDR3 region: CASSQGPYSTDTQYF. Here the CDR3 DNA reads TGTGCCAGCAGCCAAGGCCCCTACAGCACAGATACGCAGTATTTT. This chain joins TRBV3-1 and TRBJ2-3; D is undetermined. V was clipped by 1 base and J by 0 bases, with 8 bases between them. From germline, CDR1 is LGHDT and CDR2 YNNKEL (reference sequence). The CDR3 is made up of 15 amino acids.

This clonotype was found many times. This chain links TRBV6-1 with TRBJ2-3, with 11 bases fitting TRBD2. From germline, CDR1 is MNHNS and CDR2 SASEGT. The CDR3 has 18 residues. V was clipped by 0 bases and J by 4 bases; unmatched bases: 9. The CDR3 loop is CASSEAIAGGLFADTQYF. The CDR3 bases are TGTGCCAGCAGTGAAGCGATAGCGGGGGGGCTCTTTGCAGATACGCAGTATTTT.

This chain joins TRBV19 and TRBJ2-7; no firm D call. The length of the CDR3 is 11 residues. Trimming removed 5 bases from V and 8 bases from J, with 10 bases in between. Germline CDR1 reads LNHDA; CDR2 reads SQIVND (reference sequence). The CDR3 reads CASSVPGQQYF. The CDR3 bases are TGTGCCAGTAGTGTCCCCGGGCAGCAGTACTTC.

The chain recombines TRBV6-5 with TRBJ2-1; the D is unclear. Germline CDR1 is MNHEY and CDR2 is SVGAGI. V gave up 1 base and J gave up 0 bases, with 4 bases separating them. There are 14 residues in the CDR3. CDR3 residues: CASSYFSSYNEQFF. The CDR3 DNA reads TGTGCCAGCAGTTACTTTAGCTCCTACAATGAGCAGTTCTTC.

This rearrangement joins TRBV7-8 to TRBJ2-1; 8 nucleotides line up with TRBD1. Germline V gene lookup returns CDR1 SGHVS and CDR2 FQNEAQ. This CDR3 contains 14 residues. With V trimmed by 8 bases and J by 6 bases, 9 bases remained unmatched. The DNA for the CDR3 is TGTGCCAGCGGTTCCGGACAGGGACCCAATGAGCAGTTCTTC. This translates into CASGSGQGPNEQFF.

This chain joins TRBV29-1 and TRBJ2-1, with D perhaps assigned TRBD1 or TRBD2 (5 bases each). Between the trimmed V and J ends, which lost 7 bases and 9 bases, there was a span of 13 bases. CDR3 length equals 11 residues. Germline V gene lookup returns CDR1 SQVTM and CDR2 ANQGSEA. The CDR3 here is CSAEARGEQFF. CDR3 sequence (DNA): TGCAGCGCCGAGGCGAGGGGTGAGCAGTTCTTC.

The V call is TRBV11-1, the J call TRBJ2-7, with 7 bases identical to TRBD1. The ends lost 5 bases at V and 3 bases at J; junction bases unmatched: 7. The germline V gene encodes CDR1 SGHAT and CDR2 FQDESV (reference sequence). CDR3 length equals 14 residues. The CDR3 DNA follows: TGTGCCAGCAGCATCGGAGACAGGGTCTACGAGCAGTACTTC. This encodes CASSIGDRVYEQYF.

The sample holds a few counts of this clonotype. The chain joins TRBV6-1 to TRBJ2-1, with D unresolved. Germline V gives CDR1 MNHNS, CDR2 SASEGT. The V end was cut by 4 bases, the J end by 4 bases, with 11 bases between. The CDR3 length is 14 residues. In DNA, the CDR3 is TGTGCCAGCAGTGGGGTGGATTCTTACAATGAGCAGTTCTTC. Residues: CASSGVDSYNEQFF.

This clonotype was counted only a few times. The genes are TRBV29-1 and TRBJ1-4; 8 nucleotides align to TRBD1. The J segment lost 10 bases and the V segment lost 7 bases, leaving 8 bases of the junction unmatched. Germline-derived CDR1 and CDR2 are SQVTM and ANQGSEA. The CDR3 spans 12 residues. Here the CDR3 reads CSAGGTGGKLFF. The CDR3 DNA sequence: TGCAGCGCAGGAGGGACAGGCGGAAAACTGTTTTTT.

The rearrangement uses TRBV9 and TRBJ1-1; 7 nucleotides line up with TRBD1. With 0 bases clipped from V and 0 bases from J, the junction kept 2 bases outside the gene matches. This CDR3 contains 15 residues. Germline V gene sequence: CDR1 SGDLS, CDR2 YYNGEE. CDR3 bases: TGTGCCAGCAGCGTAGTAGGACAGGTGAACACTGAAGCTTTCTTT. Its translation is CASSVVGQVNTEAFF. Supplemented by reference TRBV9 and TRBJ1-1, the full variable domain reads DSGVTQTPKHLITATGQRVTLRCSPRSGDLSVYWYQQSLDQGLQFLIQYYNGEERAKGNILERFSAQQFPDLHSELNLSSLELGDSALYFCASSVVGQVNTEAFFGQGTRLTVV.

Only a few counts were recorded for this clonotype. The chain is built from TRBV7-2 and TRBJ2-1; D might be TRBD2 (6 bases). CDR1 is SGHTA, CDR2 FQGNSA, per germline. Trimming took off 5 bases at V and 3 bases at J, with 17 bases between the two ends. CDR3 length equals 16 residues. CDR3 DNA sequence: TGTGCCAGCAGCCAGCAGTGGGGGGTAATCTACAATGAGCAGTTCTTC. It codes for CASSQQWGVIYNEQFF.

The rearrangement uses TRBV27 and TRBJ2-1; 15 bases line up with TRBD2. V was clipped by 5 bases and J by 3 bases; unmatched bases: 8. Germline V gene sequence: CDR1 MNHEY, CDR2 SMNVEV (reference sequence). The CDR3 spans 18 residues. The chain's CDR3 is CASSLSGLAGGYYNEQFF. In DNA form, the CDR3 reads TGTGCCAGCAGTCTCTCGGGACTAGCGGGGGGCTACTACAATGAGCAGTTCTTC.

The chain carries TRBV15 and TRBJ2-1; 8 bases align to TRBD2. Germline V gives CDR1 LNHNV, CDR2 YYDKDF (reference sequence). V dropped 1 base and J dropped 3; count of bases not matched to a gene: 8. The CDR3 is 17 amino acids. CDR3 loop: CATSRGIAGRVYNEQFF. The CDR3 nucleotides read TGTGCCACCAGCAGAGGGATAGCGGGGAGGGTCTACAATGAGCAGTTCTTC.

The rearrangement uses TRBV29-1 and TRBJ2-5; D tentatively fits TRBD1 or TRBD2 (5 bases each). CDR3 length: 15 amino acids. From germline, CDR1 is SQVTM and CDR2 ANQGSEA. Trimming left V 0 bases short and J 5 bases short, with 16 bases between. The CDR3: CSVEDWEQGRETQYF. CDR3 sequence (DNA): TGCAGCGTTGAAGATTGGGAGCAGGGTCGCGAGACCCAGTACTTC.

The chain uses TRBV29-1 and TRBJ1-5, with no clear D. Trimming cost V 8 bases and J 6 bases, with 14 bases left between them. The length of the CDR3 is 12 residues. CDR1 is SQVTM, CDR2 ANQGSEA, per germline. The CDR3 region is CSIREAGQPQHF. For the CDR3, the DNA is TGCAGCATCCGCGAGGCTGGTCAGCCCCAGCATTTT.

The gene calls are TRBV7-2 and TRBJ2-7, with a weak D call TRBD2 (6 bases). Looked up from germline, CDR1 is SGHTA and CDR2 is FQGNSA. CDR3 length equals 14 residues. The V and J ends lost 5 bases and 2 bases respectively, with 13 bases between them. CDR3 DNA: TGTGCCAGCAGCGCACGACTAGTACCCTACGAGCAGTACTTC. This sequence encodes CASSARLVPYEQYF. The full variable domain, its missing parts supplied by reference TRBV7-2 and TRBJ2-7, is GAGVSQSPSNKVTEKGKDVELRCDPISGHTALYWYRQSLGQGLEFLIYFQGNSAPDKSGLPSDRFSAERTGGSVSTLTIQRTQQEDSAVYLCASSARLVPYEQYFGPGTRLTVT.

This clonotype was observed a few times. The chain is built from TRBV7-9 and TRBJ2-1; 7 bases map to TRBD1. The V and J ends lost 10 bases and 5 bases, in that order; junction bases with no gene match: 11. Germline V gene data show CDR1 as SEHNR and CDR2 as FQNEAQ (reference sequence). CDR3 length: 14 amino acids. This chain's CDR3 is CAIRDSQSNNEQFF. The CDR3 region has the DNA TGTGCCATCAGGGACAGCCAATCAAACAATGAGCAGTTCTTC.

The genes are TRBV3-1 and TRBJ2-1; D is possibly TRBD2 (6 bases). V lost 4 bases and J lost 7, with 17 bases in between. This CDR3 contains 15 residues. The germline V gene encodes CDR1 LGHDT and CDR2 YNNKEL (reference sequence). The CDR3, as DNA: TGTGCCAGCAGCCTCGGGGGAGCGCGTGGGAATGAGCAGTTCTTC. Translated, it gives CASSLGGARGNEQFF.